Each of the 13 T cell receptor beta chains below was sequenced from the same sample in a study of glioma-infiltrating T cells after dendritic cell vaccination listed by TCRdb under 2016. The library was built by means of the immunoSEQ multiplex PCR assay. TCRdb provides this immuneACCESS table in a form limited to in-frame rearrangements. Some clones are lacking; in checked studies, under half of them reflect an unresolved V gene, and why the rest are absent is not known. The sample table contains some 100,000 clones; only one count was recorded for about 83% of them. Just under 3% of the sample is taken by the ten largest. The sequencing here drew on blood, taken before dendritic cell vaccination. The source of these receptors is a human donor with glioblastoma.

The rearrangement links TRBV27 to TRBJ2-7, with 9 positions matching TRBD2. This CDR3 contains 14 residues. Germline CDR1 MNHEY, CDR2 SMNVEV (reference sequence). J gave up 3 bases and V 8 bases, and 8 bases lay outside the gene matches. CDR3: CASRLAGPHYEQYF. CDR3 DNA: TGTGCCAGCCGCCTAGCGGGGCCCCACTACGAGCAGTACTTC.

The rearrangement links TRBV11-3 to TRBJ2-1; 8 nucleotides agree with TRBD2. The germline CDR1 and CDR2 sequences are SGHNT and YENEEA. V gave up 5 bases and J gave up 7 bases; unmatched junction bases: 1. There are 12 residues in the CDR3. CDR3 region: CASSRGGNEQFF. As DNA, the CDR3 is TGTGCCAGCAGCCGGGGGGGAAATGAGCAGTTCTTC.

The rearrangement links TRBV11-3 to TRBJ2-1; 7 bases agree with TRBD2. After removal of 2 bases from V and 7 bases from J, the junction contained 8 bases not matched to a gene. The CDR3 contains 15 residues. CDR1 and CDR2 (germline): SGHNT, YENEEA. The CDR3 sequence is CASSLRTREQNEQFF. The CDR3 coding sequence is TGTGCCAGCAGCTTACGGACTAGGGAGCAGAATGAGCAGTTCTTC.

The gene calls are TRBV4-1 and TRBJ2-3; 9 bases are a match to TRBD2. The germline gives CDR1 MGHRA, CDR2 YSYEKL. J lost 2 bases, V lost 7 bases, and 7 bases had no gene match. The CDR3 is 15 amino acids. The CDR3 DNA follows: TGCGCCAGCAACCCAGCGGGGGGTTCCACAGATACGCAGTATTTT. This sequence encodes CASNPAGGSTDTQYF.

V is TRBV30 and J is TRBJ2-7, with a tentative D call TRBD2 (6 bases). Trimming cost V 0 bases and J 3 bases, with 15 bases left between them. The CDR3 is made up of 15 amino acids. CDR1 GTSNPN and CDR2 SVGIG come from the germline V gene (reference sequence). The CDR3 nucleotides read TGTGCCTGGAGTGTACTGGGGGGATTGGACTACGAGCAGTACTTC. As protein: CAWSVLGGLDYEQYF.

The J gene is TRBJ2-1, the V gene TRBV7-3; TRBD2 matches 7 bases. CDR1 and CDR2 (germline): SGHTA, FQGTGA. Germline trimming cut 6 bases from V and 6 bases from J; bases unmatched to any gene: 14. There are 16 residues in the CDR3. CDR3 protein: CASSRRESASRNEQFF. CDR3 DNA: TGTGCCAGCAGTCGGCGGGAGTCCGCCAGTCGCAATGAGCAGTTCTTC.

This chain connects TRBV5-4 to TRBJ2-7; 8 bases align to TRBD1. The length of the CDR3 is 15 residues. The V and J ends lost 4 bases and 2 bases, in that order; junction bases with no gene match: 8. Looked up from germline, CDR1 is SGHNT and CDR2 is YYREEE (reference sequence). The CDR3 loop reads CASSIGQGLTYEQYF. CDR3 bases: TGTGCCAGCAGCATCGGACAGGGTTTAACCTACGAGCAGTACTTC.

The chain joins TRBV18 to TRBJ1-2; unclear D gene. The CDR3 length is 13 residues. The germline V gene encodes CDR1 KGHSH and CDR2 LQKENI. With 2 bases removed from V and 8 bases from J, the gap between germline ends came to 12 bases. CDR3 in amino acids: CASSPDAGGGYTF. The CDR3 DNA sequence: TGTGCCAGCTCACCAGATGCGGGCGGCGGCTACACCTTC.

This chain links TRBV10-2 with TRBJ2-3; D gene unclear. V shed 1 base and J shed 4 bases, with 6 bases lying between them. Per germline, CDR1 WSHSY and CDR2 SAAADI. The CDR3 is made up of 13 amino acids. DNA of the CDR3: TGCGCCAGCAGTGAGTATCGGGCAGATACGCAGTATTTT. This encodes CASSEYRADTQYF.

DNA of the CDR3: TGTGCCATCAGTGAGAACGGGTCAGGAGGGAGCTATGGCTACACCTTC. It yields the protein CAISENGSGGSYGYTF. The chain links TRBV10-3 to TRBJ1-2; D uncertain. V lost 2 bases and J lost 4, with 17 bases in between. In germline, CDR1 is ENHRY, CDR2 SYGVKD. This CDR3 has 16 amino acids.

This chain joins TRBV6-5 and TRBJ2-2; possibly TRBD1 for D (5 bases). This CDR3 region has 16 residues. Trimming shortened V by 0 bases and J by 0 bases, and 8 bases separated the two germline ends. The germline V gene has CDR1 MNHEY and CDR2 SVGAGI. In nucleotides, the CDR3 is TGTGCCAGCAGTTACTCGGGGCTTTCGAACACCGGGGAGCTGTTTTTT. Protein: CASSYSGLSNTGELFF.

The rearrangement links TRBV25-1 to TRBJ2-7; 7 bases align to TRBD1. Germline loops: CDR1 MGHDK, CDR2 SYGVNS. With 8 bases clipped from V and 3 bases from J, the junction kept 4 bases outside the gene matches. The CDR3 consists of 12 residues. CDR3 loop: CASRDSLYEQYF. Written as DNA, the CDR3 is TGTGCCAGCCGGGACAGCCTCTACGAGCAGTACTTC.

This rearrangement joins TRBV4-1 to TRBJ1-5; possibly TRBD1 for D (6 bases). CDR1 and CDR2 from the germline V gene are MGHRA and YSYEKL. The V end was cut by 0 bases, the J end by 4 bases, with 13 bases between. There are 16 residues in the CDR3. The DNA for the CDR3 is TGCGCCAGCAGCCAAGATTTCGGGCAGGGGAATCAGCCCCAGCATTTT. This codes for CASSQDFGQGNQPQHF.